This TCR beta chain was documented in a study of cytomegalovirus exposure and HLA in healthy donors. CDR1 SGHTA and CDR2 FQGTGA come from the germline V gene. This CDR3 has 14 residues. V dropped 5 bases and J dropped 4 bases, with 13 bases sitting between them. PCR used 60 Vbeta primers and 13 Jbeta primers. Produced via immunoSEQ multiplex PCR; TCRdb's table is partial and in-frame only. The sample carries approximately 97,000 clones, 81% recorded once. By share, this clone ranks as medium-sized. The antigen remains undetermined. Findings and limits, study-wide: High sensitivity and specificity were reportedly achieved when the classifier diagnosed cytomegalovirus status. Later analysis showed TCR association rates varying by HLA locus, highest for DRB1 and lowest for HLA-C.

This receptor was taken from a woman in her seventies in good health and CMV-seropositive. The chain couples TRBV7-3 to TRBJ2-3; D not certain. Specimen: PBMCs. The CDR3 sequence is CASSPKAGPDTQYF. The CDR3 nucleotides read TGTGCCAGCAGCCCAAAAGCTGGGCCAGATACGCAGTATTTT.